A selection of T cell receptor beta chains follows, all from one sample in a study of T cell responses to AZD1222 COVID-19 vaccine. The table came from immunoSEQ multiplex PCR; TCRdb's copy has only in-frame clones and leaves some out. The sample has 60,000 to 85,000 clones, 60% to 85% seen once. The sequenced sample was peripheral blood, obtained 28 days after the second dose of the MenACWY control vaccine. All receptors derive from an adult who received the MenACWY meningococcal vaccine as a control. CDR3s leave out the opening cysteine and the closing phenylalanine or tryptophan. Each record gives: J gene, clone size, V gene, CDR3 protein. Clone size appears in some rows only: once, few, many, or a class for an expanded clone.

TRBJ1-5 | - | TRBV28 | ASSSPGGSPQH
TRBJ2-7 | once | TRBV28 | ASGGDSYEQY
TRBJ2-5 | - | TRBV2 | ASAGRGETQY
TRBJ1-1 | - | TRBV7-9 | ASSLQANTEAF
TRBJ1-1 | - | TRBV10-2 | ASSQGGVEGKAF
TRBJ2-3 | - | TRBV6-1 | ASSELVAGGQRDTQY
TRBJ1-3 | - | TRBV10-2 | ASRDRVLSGNTIY
TRBJ1-4 | - | TRBV3-1/TRBV3-2 | ASSPRSGINEKLF
TRBJ1-2 | - | TRBV28 | ASSQTRKGYT
TRBJ2-3 | - | TRBV9 | ASSVGAGADTQY
TRBJ2-7 | - | TRBV20-1 | SASPPDRGQY
TRBJ1-2 | few | TRBV29-1 | SVIFFAGVGGYT
TRBJ1-2 | - | TRBV6-2/TRBV6-3 | ASSSLLGIYGYT
TRBJ2-1 | - | TRBV7-8 | ASSLAARVRSVGYNEQF
TRBJ2-1 | - | TRBV6-5 | ASTPGQNNNEQF
TRBJ2-7 | - | TRBV7-9 | ASGPRESSYEQY
TRBJ2-3 | - | TRBV6-5 | ASRRDPDGRDTQY
TRBJ2-1 | - | TRBV12-3/TRBV12-4 | ASSLQRYNEQF
TRBJ1-1 | - | TRBV20-1 | SVGGSTEAF
TRBJ2-2 | few | TRBV6-5 | ASSYGSGRTGELF
TRBJ1-3 | once | TRBV6-1 | ASSERLISGNTIY
TRBJ2-5 | - | TRBV11-2 | ASRFPGDREETQY
TRBJ1-2 | - | TRBV15 | ATSRNPQGADGYT
TRBJ1-4 | - | TRBV5-1 | ASSFGGQQTTNEKLF
TRBJ2-3 | few | TRBV2 | ASSLTSVQTDTQY
TRBJ2-7 | - | TRBV30 | AWSVLLRSRSYEQY
TRBJ2-1 | few | TRBV7-8 | ASSFYSSGGTYNEQF
TRBJ2-7 | - | TRBV7-2 | ASSFRDNSYEQY
TRBJ2-1 | - | TRBV5-1 | ASSPLNPRDYNEQF
TRBJ2-2 | - | TRBV2 | ARGGGLHTGELF
TRBJ2-5 | few | TRBV25-1 | ASSEFSGRGTQY